These 18 T cell receptor beta chains originate from one sample sequenced in a study of monozygotic twins with inflammatory bowel disease. TCRdb re-called the 5' RACE reads; one entry per CDR3 protein, DNA not given. The ten most abundant clones cover approximately 2.5% of a sample with about 170,000 distinct CDR3 sequences. Sequenced material: blood. The receptors come from a human donor with ulcerative colitis or Crohn's disease, or a healthy co-twin of an affected twin (not recorded which).

The chain couples TRBV4-1 to TRBJ2-1; as DNA is missing, the TRBD1 call by TCRdb cannot be tested. Germline values: CDR1 MGHRA, CDR2 YSYEKL. CDR3 length equals 16 residues. This chain's CDR3 is CASSQPPGTRYNEQFF.

V and J are TRBV12-3 or TRBV12-4 and TRBJ2-7; checking the TCRdb D call of TRBD2 is not possible without DNA. The CDR3 covers 16 residues. Here the CDR3 reads CASSSLAGGPIYEQYF.

The chain carries TRBV5-1 and TRBJ1-2; TCRdb indicates TRBD1, and absent DNA this call remains unverified. The CDR3 is 14 residues long. From germline, CDR1 is SGHRS and CDR2 YFSETQ. CDR3 sequence reads: CASSLPGGVNGYTF. The full variable domain, its missing parts supplied by reference TRBV5-1 and TRBJ1-2, is KAGVTQTPRYLIKTRGQQVTLSCSPISGHRSVSWYQQTPGQGLQFLFEYFSETQRNKGNFPGRFSGRQFSNSRSEMNVSTLELGDSALYLCASSLPGGVNGYTFGSGTRLTVV.

V usage is TRBV27 and J usage is TRBJ1-4; there is no DNA to check the TCRdb D call of TRBD1. CDR3 length: 15 amino acids. Germline assignment: CDR1 MNHEY and CDR2 SMNVEV (reference sequence). The CDR3 sequence: CASSLMPGPQEKLFF. Complete variable domain (other parts from reference TRBV27 and TRBJ1-4): EAQVTQNPRYLITVTGKKLTVTCSQNMNHEYMSWYRQDPGLGLRQIYYSMNVEVTDKGDVPEGYKVSRKEKRNFPLILESPSPNQTSLYFCASSLMPGPQEKLFFGSGTQLSVL.

This CDR3 is CASKERQGALRTGELFF. The chain uses TRBV27 and TRBJ2-2; TCRdb calls TRBD1, which cannot be checked without DNA. CDR1 is MNHEY, CDR2 SMNVEV, per germline (reference sequence). CDR3 length: 17 amino acids.

The chain uses TRBV27 and TRBJ2-5; TCRdb's D gene call, TRBD1, goes unchecked for lack of DNA. Germline V gene sequence: CDR1 MNHEY, CDR2 SMNVEV (reference sequence). This CDR3 is 18 amino acids long. The chain's CDR3 is CASSLSYPSEGVGGTQYF.

This chain links TRBV12-3 or TRBV12-4 with TRBJ2-5; TCRdb's assignment of TRBD1 cannot be checked, as there is no DNA. This CDR3 has 13 residues. CDR3: CASSPDRAETQYF.

This chain joins TRBV25-1 and TRBJ2-7; TCRdb gives TRBD2 as the D gene, but with no DNA this cannot be confirmed. The CDR3 spans 16 residues. From germline, CDR1 is MGHDK and CDR2 SYGVNS. CDR3: CASSDLSGRSSYEQYF.

The chain recombines TRBV5-1 with TRBJ2-1. Germline V gene data show CDR1 as SGHRS and CDR2 as YFSETQ. The CDR3 sequence is 15 residues long. Here the CDR3 reads CASSLDAGSYNEQFF.

The V call is TRBV18, the J call TRBJ2-7; the TRBD1 assignment by TCRdb is unverifiable without DNA. The CDR3 is made up of 16 amino acids. From germline, CDR1 is KGHSH and CDR2 LQKENI. CDR3 region: CASSLQGAGLTYEQYF.

This chain joins TRBV12-3 or TRBV12-4 and TRBJ2-7; TCRdb calls TRBD1, which cannot be checked without DNA. The CDR3 loop spans 15 amino acids. CDR3 sequence reads: CASSPSGAGRYEQYF.

The rearrangement joins TRBV12-3 or TRBV12-4 to TRBJ2-3. The CDR3 length is 11 residues. The CDR3 loop reads CASSPSLKQYF.

The V gene is TRBV15, the J gene TRBJ1-4; no DNA is available, so the TRBD1 call from TCRdb remains unchecked. Germline CDR1 is LNHNV and CDR2 is YYDKDF (reference sequence). There are 14 residues in the CDR3. The chain's CDR3 is CATSRGDSDEKLFF.

The genes are TRBV19 and TRBJ1-1; checking the TCRdb D call of TRBD1 is not possible without DNA. The CDR3 runs to 13 residues. Germline CDR1 is LNHDA and CDR2 is SQIVND (reference sequence). CDR3 residues: CASSTGTGTGAFF.

The CDR3 here is CSAWEGVNYGYTF. The rearrangement uses TRBV29-1 and TRBJ1-2. This CDR3 spans 13 amino acids. Germline-derived CDR1 and CDR2 are SQVTM and ANQGSEA.

The chain carries TRBV6-5 and TRBJ2-2; TCRdb names TRBD2, which stays unverified in the absence of DNA. The CDR3 length is 13 residues. The germline V gene has CDR1 MNHEY and CDR2 SVGAGI. CDR3 loop: CASSETSAGELFF.

The gene calls are TRBV7-3 and TRBJ2-1; there is no DNA to check the TCRdb D call of TRBD2. The CDR3 totals 16 residues. Germline CDR1 SGHTA, CDR2 FQGTGA. The CDR3 is CTSSLTDGTSGMEQFF.

Here the CDR3 reads CSVGLAGGRGDTQYF. The V gene is TRBV29-1, the J gene TRBJ2-3; TCRdb calls TRBD2, which cannot be checked without DNA. The CDR3 loop spans 15 amino acids. CDR1 and CDR2 (germline): SQVTM, ANQGSEA.